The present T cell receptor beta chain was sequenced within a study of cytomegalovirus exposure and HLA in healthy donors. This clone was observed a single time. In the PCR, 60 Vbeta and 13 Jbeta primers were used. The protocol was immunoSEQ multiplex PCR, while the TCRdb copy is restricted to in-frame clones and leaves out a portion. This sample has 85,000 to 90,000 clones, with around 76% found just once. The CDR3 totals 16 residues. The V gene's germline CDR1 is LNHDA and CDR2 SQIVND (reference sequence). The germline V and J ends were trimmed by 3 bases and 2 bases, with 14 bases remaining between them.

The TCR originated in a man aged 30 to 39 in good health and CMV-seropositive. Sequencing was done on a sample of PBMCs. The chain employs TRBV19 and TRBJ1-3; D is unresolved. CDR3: CASSITASQAGNTIYF. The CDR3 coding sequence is TGTGCCAGTAGTATCACTGCATCTCAGGCTGGAAACACCATATATTTT.